Sequencing of this TCR beta chain was carried out in a study of siplizumab effects on memory and regulatory T cells. Concerning this clone: Antigen unknown.

Germline V CDR1 and CDR2: LNHDA, SQIVND (reference sequence). The length of the CDR3 is 14 residues. Trimming removed 8 bases at V and 2 bases at J, with 13 bases between. Profiling relied on immunoSEQ multiplex PCR, and the TCRdb table lists in-frame clones only, not all of them. The sample shows some 65,000 clones, approximately 89% of them seen only once. Regarding the study as a whole: The suppressive capacity of proliferating Tregs from siplizumab cultures remained unconfirmed. Siplizumab gave mappable alloreactive CD4+ clones an average Treg-derived fraction of nearly 70%, against under 35% in controls. It seemed that naive T cells were more diverse than memory cells and were major contributors to the alloresponse.

The specimen was Tregs sorted from blood. The chain has TRBV19 and TRBJ2-1, with D tentatively TRBD2 (6 bases). The TCR originated in a human donor in good health. CDR3 in amino acids: CASGPAGPYNEQFF. Here the CDR3 DNA reads TGTGCCAGTGGGCCAGCGGGTCCCTACAATGAGCAGTTCTTC. The entire variable domain, with the rest obtained from reference TRBV19 and TRBJ2-1, is as follows: DGGITQSPKYLFRKEGQNVTLSCEQNLNHDAMYWYRQDPGQGLRLIYYSQIVNDFQKGDIAEGYSVSREKKESFPLTVTSAQKNPTAFYLCASGPAGPYNEQFFGPGTRLTVL.